The 12 T cell receptor beta chains below all came from one sample that was sequenced in a study of T cell changes during pregnancy in multiple sclerosis. Measured with immunoSEQ multiplex PCR; TCRdb has only the in-frame clones, and not every one. The sample includes around 86,000 clones, 85% to 95% seen only once; the top ten take roughly 1%. The sequencing used peripheral blood, collected in the first trimester of pregnancy. The receptors stem from a female donor with multiple sclerosis, enrolled in a pregnancy study.

This rearrangement joins TRBV19 to TRBJ2-7; a weak D match, TRBD1 (6 bases). This CDR3 region has 13 residues. Trimming pared 4 bases from V and 7 bases from J, leaving 14 bases between. Germline V CDR1 and CDR2: LNHDA, SQIVND (reference sequence). The CDR3 sequence is CASSTQGPREQYF. The DNA for the CDR3 is TGTGCCAGTAGTACTCAGGGGCCCAGGGAGCAGTACTTC. The entire variable domain, with the rest obtained from reference TRBV19 and TRBJ2-7, is as follows: DGGITQSPKYLFRKEGQNVTLSCEQNLNHDAMYWYRQDPGQGLRLIYYSQIVNDFQKGDIAEGYSVSREKKESFPLTVTSAQKNPTAFYLCASSTQGPREQYFGPGTRLTVT.

The chain has TRBV7-3 and TRBJ2-3, with 8 positions matching TRBD2. Germline-derived CDR1 and CDR2 are SGHTA and FQGTGA. Trimming cost V 5 bases and J 2 bases; bases outside gene matches: 6. The CDR3 is made up of 15 amino acids. CDR3 nucleotides: TGTGCCAGCAGCAATAGCGGGGCCTTCACAGATACGCAGTATTTT. As protein: CASSNSGAFTDTQYF. The full variable domain, with the rest looked up from reference TRBV7-3 and TRBJ2-3, is GAGVSQTPSNKVTEKGKYVELRCDPISGHTALYWYRQSLGQGPEFLIYFQGTGAADDSGLPNDRFFAVRPEGSVSTLKIQRTERGDSAVYLCASSNSGAFTDTQYFGPGTRLTVL.

The chain employs TRBV1 and TRBJ1-5; TRBD1 reflects the table's D call only, with no check against the DNA. TRBV1 is listed as a pseudogene. CDR3 length: 16 amino acids. The CDR3 region is CTSSQGRTGRNQPQHF. The CDR3 DNA reads as TGCACCAGCAGCCAAGGACGGACAGGGCGAAATCAGCCCCAGCATTTT.

This sequence joins TRBV28 and TRBJ2-7; possible D gene TRBD1, 6 bases. The V and J ends lost 2 bases and 1 base respectively, with 12 bases between them. Germline-derived CDR1 and CDR2 are MDHEN and SYDVKM. The CDR3 extends over 15 amino acids. CDR3 DNA sequence: TGTGCCAGCAGTTTAGTGCAGGGGATTTCCTACGAGCAGTACTTC. Encoded protein: CASSLVQGISYEQYF.

The genes are TRBV28 and TRBJ2-7; TRBD2 is a possible D gene (6 bases). The V end lost 4 bases, the J end lost 2 bases, and 15 bases lay between the germline ends. Germline V lookup: CDR1 MDHEN, CDR2 SYDVKM. The CDR3 extends over 15 amino acids. Here the CDR3 DNA reads TGTGCCAGCAGTTCTCCGGGACGGGGGACCTACGAGCAGTACTTC. It translates to CASSSPGRGTYEQYF.

J is TRBJ2-7 and V is TRBV19, with D tentatively TRBD1 (6 bases). Per the germline V gene, CDR1 is LNHDA and CDR2 is SQIVND (reference sequence). CDR3 length equals 14 residues. V was trimmed by 6 bases and J by 2 bases, leaving 14 bases between them. The CDR3 is CASSSQGSPYEQYF. As DNA, the CDR3 is TGTGCCAGTAGCTCACAGGGTTCACCCTACGAGCAGTACTTC.

The rearrangement joins TRBV7-6 to TRBJ2-3, with 11 bases that match TRBD2. After removal of 5 bases from V and 1 base from J, the junction contained 8 bases not matched to a gene. The germline V gene encodes CDR1 SGHVS and CDR2 FNYEAQ. CDR3 length: 17 amino acids. The CDR3 coding sequence is TGTGCCAGCAGCCCTCCGGGACTAGCGGATCGCACAGATACGCAGTATTTT. Translating gives CASSPPGLADRTDTQYF.

The chain recombines TRBV6-5 with TRBJ2-7; D gene unclear. This CDR3 contains 14 residues. The germline gives CDR1 MNHEY, CDR2 SVGAGI. Between the trimmed V and J ends, which lost 5 bases and 3 bases, there was a span of 14 bases. In DNA, the CDR3 is TGTGCCAGCAGTCGCGGCCACTTGGGCTACGAGCAGTACTTC. It is translated as CASSRGHLGYEQYF.

The chain carries TRBV7-9 and TRBJ2-7; 9 bases are shared with TRBD1. The CDR3 has 16 residues. V lost 5 bases, J lost 2 bases, and 10 bases stayed unmatched. Germline V gene sequence: CDR1 SEHNR, CDR2 FQNEAQ (reference sequence). The CDR3 DNA sequence: TGTGCCAGCAGCCCAATGGACAGGGGAGGACCCTACGAGCAGTACTTC. Translating it yields CASSPMDRGGPYEQYF.

V usage is TRBV7-3 and J usage is TRBJ2-2; 7 bases are a match to TRBD2. The ends lost 4 bases at V and 4 bases at J; junction bases unmatched: 9. The CDR3 is made up of 16 amino acids. Germline values: CDR1 SGHTA, CDR2 FQGTGA. CDR3 bases: TGTGCCAGCAGCTCCCAGGGAGGCGGGGGCACCGGGGAGCTGTTTTTT. Translation gives CASSSQGGGGTGELFF. Drawing the rest from reference TRBV7-3 and TRBJ2-2, the complete variable domain is GAGVSQTPSNKVTEKGKYVELRCDPISGHTALYWYRQSLGQGPEFLIYFQGTGAADDSGLPNDRFFAVRPEGSVSTLKIQRTERGDSAVYLCASSSQGGGGTGELFFGEGSRLTVL.

The chain is built from TRBV7-3 and TRBJ1-1; the D gene is possibly TRBD1 (6 bases). V lost 1 base to trimming and J lost 7 bases, with 13 bases between them. Germline V gene lookup returns CDR1 SGHTA and CDR2 FQGTGA. The CDR3 contains 14 residues. This CDR3 reads CASSLIGGGREAFF. The CDR3 DNA reads as TGTGCCAGCAGCTTAATAGGGGGGGGCCGTGAAGCTTTCTTT.

The chain carries TRBV7-8 and TRBJ2-1; no firm D call. CDR1 is SGHVS, CDR2 FQNEAQ, per germline. The CDR3 is 12 amino acids. Trimming left V 4 bases short and J 6 bases short, with 7 bases between. The CDR3 nucleotides are TGTGCCAGCAGCTCCCCCGGCAATGAGCAGTTCTTC. Its translation is CASSSPGNEQFF.